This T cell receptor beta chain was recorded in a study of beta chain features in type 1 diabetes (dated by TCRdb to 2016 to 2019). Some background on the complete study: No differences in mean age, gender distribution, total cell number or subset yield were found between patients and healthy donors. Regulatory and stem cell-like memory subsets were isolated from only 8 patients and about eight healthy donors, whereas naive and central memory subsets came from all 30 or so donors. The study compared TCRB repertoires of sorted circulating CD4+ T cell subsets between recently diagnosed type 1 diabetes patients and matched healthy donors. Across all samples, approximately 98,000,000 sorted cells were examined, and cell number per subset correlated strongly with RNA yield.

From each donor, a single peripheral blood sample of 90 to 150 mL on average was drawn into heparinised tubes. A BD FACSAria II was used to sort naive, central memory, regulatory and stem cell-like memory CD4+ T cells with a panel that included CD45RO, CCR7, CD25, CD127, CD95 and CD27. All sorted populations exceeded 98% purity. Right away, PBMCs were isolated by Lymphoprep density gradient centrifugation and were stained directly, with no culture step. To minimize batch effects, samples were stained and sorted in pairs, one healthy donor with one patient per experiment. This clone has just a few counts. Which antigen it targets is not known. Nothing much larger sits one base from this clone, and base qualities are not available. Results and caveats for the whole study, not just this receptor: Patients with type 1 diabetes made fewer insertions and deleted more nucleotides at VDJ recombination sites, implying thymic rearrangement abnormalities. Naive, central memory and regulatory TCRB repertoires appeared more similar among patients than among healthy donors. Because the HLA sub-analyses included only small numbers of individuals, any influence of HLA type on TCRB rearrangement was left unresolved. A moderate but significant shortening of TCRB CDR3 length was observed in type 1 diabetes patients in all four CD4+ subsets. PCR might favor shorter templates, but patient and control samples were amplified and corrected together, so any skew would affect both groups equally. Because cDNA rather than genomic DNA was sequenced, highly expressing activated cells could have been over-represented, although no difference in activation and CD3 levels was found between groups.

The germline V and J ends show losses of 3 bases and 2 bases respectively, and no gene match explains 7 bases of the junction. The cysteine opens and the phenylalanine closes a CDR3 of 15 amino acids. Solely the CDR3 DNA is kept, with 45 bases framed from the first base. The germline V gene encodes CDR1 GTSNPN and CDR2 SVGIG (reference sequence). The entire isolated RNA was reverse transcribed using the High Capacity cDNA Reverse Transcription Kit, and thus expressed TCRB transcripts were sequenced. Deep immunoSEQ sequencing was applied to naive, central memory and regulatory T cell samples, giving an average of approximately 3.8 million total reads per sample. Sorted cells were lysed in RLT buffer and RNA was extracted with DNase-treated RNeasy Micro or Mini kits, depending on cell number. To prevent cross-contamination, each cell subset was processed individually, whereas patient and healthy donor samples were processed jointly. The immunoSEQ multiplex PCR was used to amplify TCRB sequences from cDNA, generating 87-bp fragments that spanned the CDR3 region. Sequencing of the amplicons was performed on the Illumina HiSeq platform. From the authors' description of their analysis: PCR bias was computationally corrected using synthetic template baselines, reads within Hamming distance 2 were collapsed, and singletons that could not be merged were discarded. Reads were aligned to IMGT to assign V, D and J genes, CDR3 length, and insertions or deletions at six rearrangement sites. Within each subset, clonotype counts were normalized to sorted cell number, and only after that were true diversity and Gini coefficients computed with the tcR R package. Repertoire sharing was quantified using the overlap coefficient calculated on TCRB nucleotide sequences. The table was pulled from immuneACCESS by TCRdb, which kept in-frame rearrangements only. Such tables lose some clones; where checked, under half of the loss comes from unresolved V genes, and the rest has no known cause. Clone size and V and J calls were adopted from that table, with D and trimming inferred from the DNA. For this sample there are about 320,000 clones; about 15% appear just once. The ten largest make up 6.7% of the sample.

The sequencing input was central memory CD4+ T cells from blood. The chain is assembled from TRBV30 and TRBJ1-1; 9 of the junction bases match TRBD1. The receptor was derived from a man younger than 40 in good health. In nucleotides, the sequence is TGTGCCTGGAGCGATCTGACAGGGGGTAACACTGAAGCTTTCTTT. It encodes CAWSDLTGGNTEAFF.